This T cell receptor (beta chain) was sequenced for a study of cytomegalovirus exposure and HLA in healthy donors. Primers: 60 Vbeta forward and 13 Jbeta reverse. Sequencing was performed with immunoSEQ multiplex PCR; in TCRdb, only in-frame clones are kept and a portion is missing. The table has approximately 85,000 clones, approximately 56% seen once. Worth noting for this clone: Its antigen is unknown.

In germline, CDR1 is MNHEY, CDR2 SMNVEV (reference sequence). V was trimmed by 3 bases and J by 9 bases, leaving 18 bases between them. This CDR3 is 16 amino acids long. General study results and limits: Most CMV-associated TCR beta chains were later found to appear HLA-restricted.

V usage is TRBV27 and J usage is TRBJ1-6; D remains ambiguous. Sequences were obtained from PBMCs. This TCR derives from a woman between 25 and 40 years old in good health and CMV-seropositive. The CDR3 bases are TGTGCCAGCAGTTTGACCCCGGGTTCTCTAGGTTCACCCCTCCACTTT. Translating gives CASSLTPGSLGSPLHF.